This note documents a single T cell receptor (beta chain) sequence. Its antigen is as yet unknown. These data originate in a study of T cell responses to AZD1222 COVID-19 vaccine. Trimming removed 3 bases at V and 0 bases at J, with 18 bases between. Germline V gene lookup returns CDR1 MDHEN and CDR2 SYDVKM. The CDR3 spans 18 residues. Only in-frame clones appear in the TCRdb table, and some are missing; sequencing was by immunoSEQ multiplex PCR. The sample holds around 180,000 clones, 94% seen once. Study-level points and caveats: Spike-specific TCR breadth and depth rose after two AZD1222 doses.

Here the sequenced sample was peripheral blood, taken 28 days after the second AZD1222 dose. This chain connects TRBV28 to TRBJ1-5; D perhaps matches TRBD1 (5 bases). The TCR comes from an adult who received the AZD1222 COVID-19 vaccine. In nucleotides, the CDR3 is TGTGCCAGCAGTTTCCGCCCCGGGGACTCCCATAGCAATCAGCCCCAGCATTTT. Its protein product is CASSFRPGDSHSNQPQHF.